The source of this T cell receptor beta chain is a study of blood T cell repertoires in COVID-19. Under the authors' procedure: Estimated nucleated cell counts came from reference gene primer amplification. Measured with immunoSEQ multiplex PCR; TCRdb has only the in-frame clones, and not every one. The DNA was the basis for D and trimming; V, J and clone size are from that table. The top ten clones hold around 9.9% of a sample with roughly 150,000 clones, 75% to 90% of them seen once. Sample: peripheral blood. The receptor comes from a human donor in a cohort sampled during active COVID-19.

In DNA form, the CDR3 reads TGTGCCAGCAGCGTAGGGGCTAGCACTTACAATGAGCAGTTCTTC. It translates to CASSVGASTYNEQFF. The chain employs TRBV9 and TRBJ2-1; D may be TRBD2 (5 bases). Germline V CDR1 and CDR2: SGDLS, YYNGEE. The CDR3 contains 15 residues. V gave up 0 bases and J gave up 4 bases, with 11 bases separating them.